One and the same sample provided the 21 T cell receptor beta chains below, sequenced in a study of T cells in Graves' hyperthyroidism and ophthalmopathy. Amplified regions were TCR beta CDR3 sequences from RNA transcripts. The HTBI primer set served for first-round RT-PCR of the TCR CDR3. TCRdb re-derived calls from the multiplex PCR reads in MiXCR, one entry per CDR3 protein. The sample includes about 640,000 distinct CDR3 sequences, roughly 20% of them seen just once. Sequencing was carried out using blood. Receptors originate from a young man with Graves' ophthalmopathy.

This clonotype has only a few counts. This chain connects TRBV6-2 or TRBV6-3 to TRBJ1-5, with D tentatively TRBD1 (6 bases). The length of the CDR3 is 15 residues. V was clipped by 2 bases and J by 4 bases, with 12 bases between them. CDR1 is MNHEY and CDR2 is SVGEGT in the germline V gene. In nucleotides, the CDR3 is TGTGCCAGCAGTTACCCGGGACAAAGGAATCAGCCCCAGCATTTT. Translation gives CASSYPGQRNQPQHF.

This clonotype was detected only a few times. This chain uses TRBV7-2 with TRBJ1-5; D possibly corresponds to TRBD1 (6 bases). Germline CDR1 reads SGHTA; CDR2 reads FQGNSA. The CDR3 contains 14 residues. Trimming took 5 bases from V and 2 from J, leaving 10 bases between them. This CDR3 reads CASSTGNGNQPQHF. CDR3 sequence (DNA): TGTGCCAGCAGCACAGGGAACGGCAATCAGCCCCAGCATTTT.

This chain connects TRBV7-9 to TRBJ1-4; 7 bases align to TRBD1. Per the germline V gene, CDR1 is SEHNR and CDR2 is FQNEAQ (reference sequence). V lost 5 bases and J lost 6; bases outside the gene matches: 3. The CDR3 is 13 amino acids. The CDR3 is CASSPRGHEKLFF. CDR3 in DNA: TGTGCCAGCAGCCCGAGGGGGCATGAAAAACTGTTTTTT.

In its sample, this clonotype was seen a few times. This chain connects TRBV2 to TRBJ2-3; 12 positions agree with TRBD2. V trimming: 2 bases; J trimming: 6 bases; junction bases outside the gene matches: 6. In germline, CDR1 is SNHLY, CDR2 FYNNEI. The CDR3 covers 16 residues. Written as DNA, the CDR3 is TGTGCCAGCAGTGAACCGTCTAGCGGGAGGGCGGATACGCAGTATTTT. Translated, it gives CASSEPSSGRADTQYF.

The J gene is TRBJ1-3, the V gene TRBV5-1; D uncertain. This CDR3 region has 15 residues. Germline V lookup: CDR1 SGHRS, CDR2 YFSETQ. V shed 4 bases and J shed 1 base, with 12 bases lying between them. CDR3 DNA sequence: TGCGCCAGCAGCGGAACCGCCGGTTCTGGAAACACCATATATTTT. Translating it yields CASSGTAGSGNTIYF.

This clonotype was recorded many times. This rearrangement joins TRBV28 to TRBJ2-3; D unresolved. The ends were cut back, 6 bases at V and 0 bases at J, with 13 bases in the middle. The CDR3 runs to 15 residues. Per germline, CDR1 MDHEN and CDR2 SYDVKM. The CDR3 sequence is CASRAGRRSTDTQYF. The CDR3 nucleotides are TGTGCCAGCAGAGCCGGCAGGCGGAGCACAGATACGCAGTATTTT.

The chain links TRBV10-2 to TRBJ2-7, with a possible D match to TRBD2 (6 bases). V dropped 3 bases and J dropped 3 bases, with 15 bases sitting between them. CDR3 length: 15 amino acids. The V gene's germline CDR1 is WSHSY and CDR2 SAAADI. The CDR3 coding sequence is TGCGCCAGCAGTGATAATGGGGACTCCATCTACGAGCAGTACTTC. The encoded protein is CASSDNGDSIYEQYF.

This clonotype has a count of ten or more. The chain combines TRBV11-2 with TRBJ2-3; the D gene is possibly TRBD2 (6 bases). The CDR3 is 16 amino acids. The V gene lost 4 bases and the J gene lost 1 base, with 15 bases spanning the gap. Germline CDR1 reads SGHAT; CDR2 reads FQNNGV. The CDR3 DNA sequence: TGTGCCAGCAGCTCCGGGACCCCGGGAGGCACAGATACGCAGTATTTT. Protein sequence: CASSSGTPGGTDTQYF.

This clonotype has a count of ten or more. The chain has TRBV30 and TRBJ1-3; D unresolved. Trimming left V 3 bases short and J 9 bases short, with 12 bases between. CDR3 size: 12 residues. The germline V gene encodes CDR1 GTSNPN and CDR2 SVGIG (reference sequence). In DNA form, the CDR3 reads TGTGCCTGGAGCGACTTCGGGGTCACCATATATTTT. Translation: CAWSDFGVTIYF.

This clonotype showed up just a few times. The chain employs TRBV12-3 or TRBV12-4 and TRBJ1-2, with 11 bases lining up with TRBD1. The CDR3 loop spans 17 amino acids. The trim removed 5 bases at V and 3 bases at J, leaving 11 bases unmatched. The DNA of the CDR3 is TGTGCCAGCAGTCCCGGGACAGGGGGAGGGGGCCACTATGGCTACACCTTC. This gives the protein CASSPGTGGGGHYGYTF.

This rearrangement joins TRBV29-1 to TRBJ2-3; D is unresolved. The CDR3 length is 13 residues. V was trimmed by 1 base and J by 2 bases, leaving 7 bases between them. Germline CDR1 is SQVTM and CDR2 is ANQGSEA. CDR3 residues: CSVEGRYTDTQYF. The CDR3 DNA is TGCAGCGTTGAAGGGCGATACACAGATACGCAGTATTTT.

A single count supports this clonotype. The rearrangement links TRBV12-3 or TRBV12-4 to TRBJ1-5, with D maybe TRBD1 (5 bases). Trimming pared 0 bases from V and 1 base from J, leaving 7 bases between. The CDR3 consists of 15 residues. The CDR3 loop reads CASSLAQGSNQPQHF. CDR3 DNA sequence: TGTGCCAGCAGTTTAGCGCAGGGAAGCAATCAGCCCCAGCATTTT.

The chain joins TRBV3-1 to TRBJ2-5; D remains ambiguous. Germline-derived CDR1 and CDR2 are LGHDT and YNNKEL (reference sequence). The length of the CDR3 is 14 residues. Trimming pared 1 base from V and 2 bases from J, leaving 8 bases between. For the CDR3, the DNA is TGTGCCAGCAGCCAAGTTAGCCCGCAAGAGACCCAGTACTTC. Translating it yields CASSQVSPQETQYF.

CDR3 amino acids: CASSLSNSGRSYNEQFF. The CDR3 bases are TGTGCCAGCAGTTTATCAAATAGCGGGAGATCCTACAATGAGCAGTTCTTC. This chain connects TRBV27 to TRBJ2-1; 9 bases match TRBD2. J was trimmed by 1 base and V by 0 bases; bases with no gene match: 4. Per germline, CDR1 MNHEY and CDR2 SMNVEV (reference sequence). The CDR3 runs 17 residues.

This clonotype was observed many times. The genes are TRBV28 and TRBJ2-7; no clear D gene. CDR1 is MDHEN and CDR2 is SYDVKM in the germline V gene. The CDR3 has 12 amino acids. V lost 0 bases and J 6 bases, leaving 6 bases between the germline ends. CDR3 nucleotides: TGTGCCAGCAGTTTATGGAAAAGCGAGCAGTACTTC. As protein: CASSLWKSEQYF.

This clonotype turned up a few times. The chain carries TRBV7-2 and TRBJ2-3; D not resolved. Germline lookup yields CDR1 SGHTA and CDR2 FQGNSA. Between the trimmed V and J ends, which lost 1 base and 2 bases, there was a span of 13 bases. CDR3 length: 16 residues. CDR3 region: CASSLVVRTATDTQYF. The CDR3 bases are TGTGCCAGCAGCTTAGTTGTCAGGACCGCCACAGATACGCAGTATTTT.

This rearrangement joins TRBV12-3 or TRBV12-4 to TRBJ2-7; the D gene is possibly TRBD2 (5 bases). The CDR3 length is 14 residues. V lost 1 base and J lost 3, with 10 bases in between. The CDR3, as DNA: TGTGCCAGCAGTTTAGGGCTAGCTTACTACGAGCAGTACTTC. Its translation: CASSLGLAYYEQYF.

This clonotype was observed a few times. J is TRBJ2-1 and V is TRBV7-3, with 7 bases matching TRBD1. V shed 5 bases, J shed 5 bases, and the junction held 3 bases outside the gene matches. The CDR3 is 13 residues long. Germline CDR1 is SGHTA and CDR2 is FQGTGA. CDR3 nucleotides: TGTGCCAGCAGCCGGGACAGCCACAATGAGCAGTTCTTC. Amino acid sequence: CASSRDSHNEQFF.

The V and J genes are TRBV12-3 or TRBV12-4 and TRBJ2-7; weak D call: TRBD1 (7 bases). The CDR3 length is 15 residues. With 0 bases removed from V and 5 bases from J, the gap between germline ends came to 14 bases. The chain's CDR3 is CASSLAGSRGDEQYF. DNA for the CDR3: TGTGCCAGCAGTTTAGCGGGTAGCAGGGGGGACGAGCAGTACTTC.

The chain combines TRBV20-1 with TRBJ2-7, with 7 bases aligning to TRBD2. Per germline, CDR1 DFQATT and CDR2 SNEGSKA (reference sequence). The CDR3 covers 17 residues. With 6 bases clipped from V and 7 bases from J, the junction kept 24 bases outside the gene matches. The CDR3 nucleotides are TGCAGTGCCGATGGGATCTCTCTAGCGGAAGCCTTAGGAGAGCAGTACTTC. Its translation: CSADGISLAEALGEQYF.

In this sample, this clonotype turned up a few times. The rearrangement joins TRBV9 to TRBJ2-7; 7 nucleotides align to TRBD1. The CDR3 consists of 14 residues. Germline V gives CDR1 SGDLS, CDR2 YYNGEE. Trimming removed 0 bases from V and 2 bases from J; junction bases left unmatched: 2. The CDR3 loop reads CASSVAQGTYEQYF. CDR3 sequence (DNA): TGTGCCAGCAGCGTAGCACAGGGGACCTACGAGCAGTACTTC. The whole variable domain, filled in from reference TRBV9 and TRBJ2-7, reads DSGVTQTPKHLITATGQRVTLRCSPRSGDLSVYWYQQSLDQGLQFLIQYYNGEERAKGNILERFSAQQFPDLHSELNLSSLELGDSALYFCASSVAQGTYEQYFGPGTRLTVT.